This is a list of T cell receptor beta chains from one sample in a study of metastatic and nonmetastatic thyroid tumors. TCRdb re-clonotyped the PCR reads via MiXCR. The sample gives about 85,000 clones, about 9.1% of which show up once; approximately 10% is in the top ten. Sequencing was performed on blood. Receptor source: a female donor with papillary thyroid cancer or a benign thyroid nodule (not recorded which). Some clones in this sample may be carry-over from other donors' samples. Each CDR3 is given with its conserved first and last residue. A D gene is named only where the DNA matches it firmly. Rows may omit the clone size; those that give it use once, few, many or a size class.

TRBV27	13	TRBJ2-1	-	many	TGTGCCAGCAGTTTAATAGGGCAGCACGAGCAGTTCTTC	CASSLIGQHEQFF
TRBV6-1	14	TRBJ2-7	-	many	TGTGCCAGCAGTGAATGGGGCAGGTCGGGGGAGCAGTACTTC	CASSEWGRSGEQYF
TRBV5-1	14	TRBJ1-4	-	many	TGCGCCAGCAGCCAGGGACAAACTAATGAAAAACTGTTTTTT	CASSQGQTNEKLFF
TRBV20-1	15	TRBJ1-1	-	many	TGCAGTGCTAGAGATCTGAGGGCCCCGGGCACTGAAGCTTTCTTT	CSARDLRAPGTEAFF
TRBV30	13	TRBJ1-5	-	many	TGTGCCTGGAGTGGGGACAGCAATCAGCCCCAGCATTTT	CAWSGDSNQPQHF
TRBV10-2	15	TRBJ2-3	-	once	TGCGCCAGCAGTGAATACGGGGGTAGCACAGATACGCAGTATTTT	CASSEYGGSTDTQYF
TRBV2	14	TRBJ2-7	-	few	TGTGCCAGCAGTGAATCGGGGGACAACTACGAGCAGTACTTC	CASSESGDNYEQYF
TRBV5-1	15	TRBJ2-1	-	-	TGCGCCAGCAGCTTGGCTAGCGCCTACTACAATGAGCAGTTCTTC	CASSLASAYYNEQFF
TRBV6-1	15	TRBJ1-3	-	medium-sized	TGTGCCAGCAGTGAAAACGAGGGCTCTGGAAACACCATATATTTT	CASSENEGSGNTIYF
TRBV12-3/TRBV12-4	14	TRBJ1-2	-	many	TGTGCCAGCAGTTTAGGACATTCCCTCTATGGCTACACCTTC	CASSLGHSLYGYTF
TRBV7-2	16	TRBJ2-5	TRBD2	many	TGTGCCAGCAGCGCCCTAGCGGGGGGGAGGCAAGAGACCCAGTACTTC	CASSALAGGRQETQYF
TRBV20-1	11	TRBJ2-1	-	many	TGCAGTGCTCGTCAGGGGGGTGAGCAGTTCTTC	CSARQGGEQFF
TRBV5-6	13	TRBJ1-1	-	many	TGTGCCAGCAGCTTGGCCTTGAACACTGAAGCTTTCTTT	CASSLALNTEAFF
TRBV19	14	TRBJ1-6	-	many	TGTGCCAGTAGTATTAGAGGAAGGAATTCACCCCTCCACTTT	CASSIRGRNSPLHF
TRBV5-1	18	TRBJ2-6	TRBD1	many	TGCGCCAGCAGCAGAAGGACAGGGGGTGAGTTTGGGGCCAACGTCCTGACTTTC	CASSRRTGGEFGANVLTF
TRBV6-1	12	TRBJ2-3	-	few	TGTGCCAGCACTATGGAAGTCGATACGCAGTATTTT	CASTMEVDTQYF
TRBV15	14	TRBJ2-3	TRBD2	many	TGTGCCACCAGGACGGGCGGGGGATCAGATACGCAGTATTTT	CATRTGGGSDTQYF
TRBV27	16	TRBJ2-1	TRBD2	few	TGTGCCAGCAGTTACCCCAGACTAGCAGAGCACAATGAGCAGTTCTTC	CASSYPRLAEHNEQFF
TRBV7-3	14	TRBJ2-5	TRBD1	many	TGTGCCAGCAGCTCGGGGACAGGGGAGGTGACCCAGTACTTC	CASSSGTGEVTQYF
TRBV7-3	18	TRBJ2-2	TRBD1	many	TGTGCCAGCAGCTTGGACAGGGCCCTTTACCCCAACACCGGGGAGCTGTTTTTT	CASSLDRALYPNTGELFF
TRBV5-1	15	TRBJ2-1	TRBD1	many	TGCGCCAGCAGCTTGGACTCCAGGGGACAGGGTGAGCAGTTCTTC	CASSLDSRGQGEQFF
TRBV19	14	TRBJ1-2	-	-	TGTGCCAGTAGTATCTTCCGAGCTAACTATGGCTACACCTTC	CASSIFRANYGYTF
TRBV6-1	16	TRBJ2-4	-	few	TGTGCCAGCAGTCCTCGGTGGGTGGTTACCCAAAACATTCAGTACTTC	CASSPRWVVTQNIQYF
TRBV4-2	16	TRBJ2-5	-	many	TGTGCCAGCAGCCAAGGTTCGACAGGCCCCCAAGAGACCCAGTACTTC	CASSQGSTGPQETQYF
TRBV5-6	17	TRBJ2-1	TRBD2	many	TGTGCCAGCAGCTTGGCCAAACTAGCGGGGGCCTACAATGAGCAGTTCTTC	CASSLAKLAGAYNEQFF
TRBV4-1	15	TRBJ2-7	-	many	TGCGCCAGCAGCCTTCTTGGACAGCGCTCCTACGAGCAGTACTTC	CASSLLGQRSYEQYF
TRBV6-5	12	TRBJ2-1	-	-	TGTGCCACCGCAGGGGATTGGAATGAGCAGTTCTTC	CATAGDWNEQFF
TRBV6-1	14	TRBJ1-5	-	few	TGTGCCAGCAGGGGGCTACAGGGATTGGAGCCCCAGCATTTT	CASRGLQGLEPQHF
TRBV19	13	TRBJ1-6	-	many	TGTGCCAGTAAATCGGGGGGCTATTCACCCCTCCACTTT	CASKSGGYSPLHF
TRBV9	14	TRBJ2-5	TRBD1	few	TGTGCCAGCAGCGCCATTACAGGGGGAGAGACCCAGTACTTC	CASSAITGGETQYF
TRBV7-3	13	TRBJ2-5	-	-	TGTGCCAGCAGCTTAAGCCTCCAGGAGACCCAGTACTTC	CASSLSLQETQYF
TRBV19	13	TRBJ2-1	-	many	TGTGCCAGTAGTTCACTGGGAAACAATGAGCAGTTCTTC	CASSSLGNNEQFF
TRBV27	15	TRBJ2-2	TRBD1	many	TGTGCCAGCAGAGTCAGGGGGCAGGGTACCGGGGAGCTGTTTTTT	CASRVRGQGTGELFF
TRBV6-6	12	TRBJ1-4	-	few	TGTGCCAGCAGTTTCCATGGTGAAAAACTGTTTTTT	CASSFHGEKLFF
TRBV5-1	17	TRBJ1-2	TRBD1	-	TGCGCCAGCAGCTTGGAACCGGGACAGGTCCAATTGGGTGGCTACACCTTC	CASSLEPGQVQLGGYTF
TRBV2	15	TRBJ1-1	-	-	TGTGCCAGCAGTGAAAGGAGACAGAAAAACACTGAAGCTTTCTTT	CASSERRQKNTEAFF
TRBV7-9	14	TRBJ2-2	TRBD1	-	TGTGCCAGCAGCTTGAGGGGGCTAGGCGGGGAGCTGTTTTTT	CASSLRGLGGELFF
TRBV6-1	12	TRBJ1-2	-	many	TGTGCCAGCAACTCTCCAGGGGCCGGCTACACCTTC	CASNSPGAGYTF
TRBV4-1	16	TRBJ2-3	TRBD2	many	TGCGCCAGCAGCCAAGTGCGGGGGGGCCCTGAAGATACGCAGTATTTT	CASSQVRGGPEDTQYF
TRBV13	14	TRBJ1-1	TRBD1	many	TGTGCCAGCAGCTCAGGGGGCGCGAGGACTGAAGCTTTCTTT	CASSSGGARTEAFF
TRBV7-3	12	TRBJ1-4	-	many	TGTGCCAGCAGCCGACAGAATGAAAAACTGTTTTTT	CASSRQNEKLFF
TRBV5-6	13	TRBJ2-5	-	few	TGTGCCAGCAGCTCCGGGCTTCAAGAGACCCAGTACTTC	CASSSGLQETQYF
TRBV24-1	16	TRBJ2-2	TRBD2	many	TGTGCCACCAGCTCTCGGGCGGGGGGGAACACCGGGGAGCTGTTTTTT	CATSSRAGGNTGELFF
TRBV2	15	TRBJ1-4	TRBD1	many	TGTGCCAGCAGTGAACCAGGGGGCATAAATGAAAAACTGTTTTTT	CASSEPGGINEKLFF
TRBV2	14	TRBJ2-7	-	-	TGTGCCAGCATGATGGACTTACCCCGTTACGAGCAGTACTTC	CASMMDLPRYEQYF
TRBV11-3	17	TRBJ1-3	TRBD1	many	TGTGCCAGCAGCAGGCTTGGGACAGGGGGCTCTCGGAACACCATATATTTT	CASSRLGTGGSRNTIYF
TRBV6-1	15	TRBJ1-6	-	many	TGTGCCAGCAGTGGTCGCCAGGGAAATAATTCACCCCTCCACTTT	CASSGRQGNNSPLHF
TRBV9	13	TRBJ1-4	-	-	TGTGCCAGCAGCGTTAACCCCCGTGAAAAACTGTTTTTT	CASSVNPREKLFF
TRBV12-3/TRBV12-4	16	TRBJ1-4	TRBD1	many	TGTGCCAGCAGTCAGACAGGGGCGGGAACTAATGAAAAACTGTTTTTT	CASSQTGAGTNEKLFF
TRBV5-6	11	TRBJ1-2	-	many	TGTGCCAGCAGCTTGGAGGGGGAATGTACCTTC	CASSLEGECTF
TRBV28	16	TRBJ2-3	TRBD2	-	TGTGCCAGCAGTTTATTCACTAGCGGGGGGGCTTCGACGCAGTATTTT	CASSLFTSGGASTQYF